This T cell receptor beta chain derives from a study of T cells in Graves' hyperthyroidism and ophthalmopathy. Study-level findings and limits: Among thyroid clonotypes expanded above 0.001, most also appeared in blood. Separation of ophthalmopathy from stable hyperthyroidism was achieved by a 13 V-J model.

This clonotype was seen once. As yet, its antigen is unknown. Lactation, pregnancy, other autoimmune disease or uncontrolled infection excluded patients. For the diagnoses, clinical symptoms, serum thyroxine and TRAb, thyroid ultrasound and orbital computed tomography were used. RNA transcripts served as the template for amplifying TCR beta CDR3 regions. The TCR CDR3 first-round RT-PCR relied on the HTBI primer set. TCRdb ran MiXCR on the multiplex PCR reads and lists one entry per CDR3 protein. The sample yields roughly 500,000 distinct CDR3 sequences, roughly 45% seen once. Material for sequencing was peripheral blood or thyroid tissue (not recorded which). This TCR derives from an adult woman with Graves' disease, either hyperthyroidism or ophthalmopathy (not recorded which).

The CDR3 loop is CATSDSGNMNTEAFF. In DNA form, the CDR3 reads TGTGCCACCAGTGATTCTGGAAACATGAACACTGAAGCTTTCTTT. The chain combines TRBV24-1 with TRBJ1-1; D gene unclear. This CDR3 comprises 15 residues. V lost 2 bases and J lost 0, with 9 bases in between. CDR1 is KGHDR, CDR2 SFDVKD, per germline.